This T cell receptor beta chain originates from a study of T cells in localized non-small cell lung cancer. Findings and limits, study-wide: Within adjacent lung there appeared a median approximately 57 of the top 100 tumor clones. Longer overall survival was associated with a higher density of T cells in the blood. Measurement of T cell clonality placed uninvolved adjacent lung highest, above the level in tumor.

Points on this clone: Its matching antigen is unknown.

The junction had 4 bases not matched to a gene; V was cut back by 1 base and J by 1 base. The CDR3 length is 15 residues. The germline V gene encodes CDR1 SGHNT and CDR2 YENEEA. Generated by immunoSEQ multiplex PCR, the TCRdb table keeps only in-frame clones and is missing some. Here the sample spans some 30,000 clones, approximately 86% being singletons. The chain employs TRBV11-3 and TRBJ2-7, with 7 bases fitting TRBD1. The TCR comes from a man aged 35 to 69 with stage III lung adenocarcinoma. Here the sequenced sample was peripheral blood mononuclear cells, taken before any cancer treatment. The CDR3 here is CASSLVTGKSYEQYF. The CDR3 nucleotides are TGTGCCAGCAGCTTAGTGACAGGGAAATCCTACGAGCAGTACTTC.